These 26 T cell receptor beta chains originate from one sample sequenced in a study of Ad26.COV2.S vaccination and SARS-CoV-2 variants. TCRdb's copy holds only in-frame clones and misses some; the assay was immunoSEQ multiplex PCR. This table holds about 420,000 clones, approximately 88% found once. Treatment specified: 15 to 20 received Ad26.COV2.S at low or high dose, single or two shots; 5 received placebo; per-sample allocation not given. Material that was analyzed had been drawn on day 63 after the first vaccine or placebo injection. The sample was peripheral blood, taken in a trial of Ad26.COV2.S vaccine versus placebo. These receptors came from a person between 18 and 60 years old who received the Ad26.COV2.S COVID-19 vaccine or a placebo.

V usage is TRBV6-1 and J usage is TRBJ2-1; no clear D. In germline, CDR1 is MNHNS, CDR2 SASEGT. The V gene lost 2 bases and the J gene lost 9 bases, with 8 bases spanning the gap. This CDR3 is built from 12 residues. CDR3 DNA: TGTGCCAGCAGTGAATTCAGAATTGAGCAGTTCTTC. This translates into CASSEFRIEQFF.

This chain joins TRBV5-1 and TRBJ2-7; D not resolved. Trimming cost V 2 bases and J 2 bases, with 11 bases left between them. Germline loops: CDR1 SGHRS, CDR2 YFSETQ. The CDR3 is made up of 14 amino acids. CDR3 region: CASSFSVAAYEQYF. For the CDR3, the DNA is TGCGCCAGCAGCTTCAGCGTAGCCGCCTACGAGCAGTACTTC.

The V gene is TRBV30, the J gene TRBJ2-1; TRBD1 matches at 8 bases. This CDR3 comprises 11 residues. The germline gives CDR1 GTSNPN, CDR2 SVGIG (reference sequence). The V and J ends lost 5 bases and 9 bases, in that order; junction bases with no gene match: 3. CDR3 DNA: TGTGCCTGGGACAGGGGTGGTGAGCAGTTCTTC. Protein sequence: CAWDRGGEQFF.

V usage is TRBV6-6 and J usage is TRBJ2-7, with D possibly TRBD1 on 6 matching bases. Germline V gene lookup returns CDR1 MNHNY and CDR2 SVGAGI (reference sequence). This CDR3 comprises 13 residues. The V end lost 6 bases, the J end lost 6 bases, and 15 bases lay between the germline ends. CDR3 coding DNA: TGTGCCAGCAGCCAGGGGCAATCTCCCGAGCAGTACTTC. This codes for CASSQGQSPEQYF.

Here the CDR3 DNA reads TGTGCCAGCAGCTTTGATCTCAGGGGGAATGAAAAACTGTTTTTT. Its translation is CASSFDLRGNEKLFF. The chain uses TRBV7-9 and TRBJ1-4, with 7 positions matching TRBD1. V shed 3 bases, J shed 5 bases, and the junction held 6 bases outside the gene matches. Germline assignment: CDR1 SEHNR and CDR2 FQNEAQ (reference sequence). The CDR3 length is 15 residues. Filled out from reference TRBV7-9 and TRBJ1-4, the complete variable domain reads DTGVSQNPRHKITKRGQNVTFRCDPISEHNRLYWYRQTLGQGPEFLTYFQNEAQLEKSRLLSDRFSAERPKGSFSTLEIQRTEQGDSAMYLCASSFDLRGNEKLFFGSGTQLSVL.

The table lists this clone with a count of one. The chain combines TRBV7-2 with TRBJ1-2, with D unresolved. The V gene lost 2 bases and the J gene lost 0 bases, with 13 bases spanning the gap. CDR3 size: 16 residues. Per germline, CDR1 SGHTA and CDR2 FQGNSA. CDR3 sequence reads: CASSLFASGANYGYTF. Written as DNA, the CDR3 is TGTGCCAGCAGCTTATTTGCGTCCGGAGCTAACTATGGCTACACCTTC.

The V call is TRBV6-2 or TRBV6-3, the J call TRBJ1-2; a weak D match, TRBD1 (6 bases). CDR1 MNHEY and CDR2 SVGEGT come from the germline V gene. Deletions cut 0 bases from V and 3 bases from J, with 8 bases between. The CDR3 length is 14 residues. In DNA form, the CDR3 reads TGTGCCAGCAGTTACTCGAGGACAGACTATGGCTACACCTTC. This gives the protein CASSYSRTDYGYTF.

This chain uses TRBV5-1 with TRBJ2-7; D unclear. The germline gives CDR1 SGHRS, CDR2 YFSETQ. V lost 3 bases, J lost 2 bases, and 3 bases lay in between. This CDR3 has 11 residues. CDR3 bases: TGCGCCAGCAGCTCCGCCTACGAGCAGTACTTC. It specifies CASSSAYEQYF.

The chain combines TRBV9 with TRBJ2-6, with D possibly being TRBD1 (6 bases). Germline V lookup: CDR1 SGDLS, CDR2 YYNGEE. V was shortened by 5 bases and J by 0 bases, with 9 bases between the two germline ends. The CDR3 is made up of 15 amino acids. CDR3 bases: TGTGCCAGCAGTGACAGGTCCTCTGGGGCCAACGTCCTGACTTTC. This encodes CASSDRSSGANVLTF.

V and J are TRBV10-2 and TRBJ1-1; D remains unclear. Germline CDR1 and CDR2: WSHSY and SAAADI. CDR3 length: 14 amino acids. Deletions cut 7 bases from V and 3 bases from J, with 15 bases between. CDR3 sequence reads: CASKRQKLDTEAFF. DNA for the CDR3: TGCGCCAGCAAGCGGCAAAAATTAGACACTGAAGCTTTCTTT.

J is TRBJ2-3 and V is TRBV27, with TRBD2 matching 13 bases. Germline CDR1 reads MNHEY; CDR2 reads SMNVEV (reference sequence). The CDR3 runs 16 residues. The ends lost 6 bases at V and 4 bases at J; junction bases unmatched: 7. The CDR3 DNA sequence: TGTGCCAGCAGACTAAATGGACTAGCGGGGGCAGATACGCAGTATTTT. Encoded protein: CASRLNGLAGADTQYF.

About this clone itself: Other DNA sequences within the sample encode an identical CDR3. This chain links TRBV19 with TRBJ2-7; tentatively, D is TRBD1 (5 bases). Per germline, CDR1 LNHDA and CDR2 SQIVND (reference sequence). The CDR3 contains 13 residues. V lost 3 bases to trimming and J lost 2 bases, with 8 bases between them. The CDR3 sequence is CASSITGTYEQYF. The CDR3 DNA reads TGTGCCAGTAGTATTACAGGAACCTACGAGCAGTACTTC.

The V call is TRBV4-1, the J call TRBJ2-1; D remains unclear. V was clipped by 0 bases and J by 3 bases, with 12 bases between them. This CDR3 spans 16 amino acids. The germline CDR1 and CDR2 sequences are MGHRA and YSYEKL. Here the CDR3 reads CASSQDPAEHYNEQFF. CDR3 in DNA: TGCGCCAGCAGCCAAGATCCGGCAGAACACTACAATGAGCAGTTCTTC.

The J gene is TRBJ2-7, the V gene TRBV19; 9 bases line up with TRBD1. The J segment lost 8 bases and the V segment lost 7 bases, leaving 12 bases of the junction unmatched. Germline values: CDR1 LNHDA, CDR2 SQIVND (reference sequence). The CDR3 sequence is 14 residues long. The CDR3 sequence is CASTAGTGMAKQYF. CDR3 DNA sequence: TGTGCCAGTACCGCCGGGACAGGGATGGCCAAGCAGTACTTC.

The chain combines TRBV2 with TRBJ1-2, with TRBD1 matching 8 bases. CDR1 is SNHLY and CDR2 is FYNNEI in the germline V gene. The V gene end was trimmed by 6 bases and the J gene end by 0 bases; junction bases not matched to a gene: 0. The CDR3 is 13 amino acids. The CDR3 loop reads CASRTGANYGYTF. CDR3 coding DNA: TGTGCCAGCAGGACAGGGGCTAACTATGGCTACACCTTC.

The chain uses TRBV11-2 and TRBJ1-1; no firm D call. V gave up 1 base and J gave up 6 bases, with 9 bases separating them. The CDR3 is 13 amino acids. CDR1 SGHAT and CDR2 FQNNGV come from the germline V gene. The CDR3 region has the DNA TGTGCCAGCAGCTTAGGCGAGGGCGCTGAAGCTTTCTTT. As protein: CASSLGEGAEAFF.

This rearrangement joins TRBV30 to TRBJ2-3; no clear D gene. V was pared by 2 bases and J by 8 bases, with 11 bases between. CDR3 length: 12 residues. CDR1 is GTSNPN and CDR2 is SVGIG in the germline V gene (reference sequence). This CDR3 reads CAWSTTSVTQYF. CDR3 in DNA: TGTGCCTGGAGTACGACGTCGGTTACGCAGTATTTT.

This chain links TRBV7-9 with TRBJ2-7; D gene unclear. The CDR3 loop spans 16 amino acids. Germline V lookup: CDR1 SEHNR, CDR2 FQNEAQ (reference sequence). The V end was cut by 5 bases, the J end by 5 bases, with 22 bases between. CDR3 sequence (DNA): TGTGCCAGCAGCCCAAGCCAGAGTAGTAGGGCCCACGAGCAGTACTTC. Translated, it gives CASSPSQSSRAHEQYF.

This chain joins TRBV5-4 and TRBJ2-7, with D unclear. CDR1 and CDR2 from the germline V gene are SGHNT and YYREEE (reference sequence). V gave up 0 bases and J gave up 2 bases, with 9 bases separating them. The CDR3 is 14 amino acids. The CDR3 region is CASSLGTRTYEQYF. The CDR3 coding sequence is TGTGCCAGCAGCTTGGGAACGCGTACCTACGAGCAGTACTTC.

The V call is TRBV28, the J call TRBJ2-1; TRBD2 aligns across 16 bases. This CDR3 has 18 residues. Trimming at V came to 4 bases and at J to 8 bases, leaving 11 bases not matched to a gene. Germline V gene data show CDR1 as MDHEN and CDR2 as SYDVKM. The CDR3 is CASSSGTSGGALRDEQFF. The CDR3 DNA sequence: TGTGCCAGCAGTTCCGGGACTAGCGGGGGGGCACTCAGGGATGAGCAGTTCTTC.

The gene calls are TRBV4-2 and TRBJ2-3, with 12 bases aligning to TRBD2. With V trimmed by 5 bases and J by 2 bases, 11 bases remained unmatched. CDR1 LGHNA and CDR2 YNFKEQ come from the germline V gene. This CDR3 has 18 amino acids. Here the CDR3 DNA reads TGTGCCAGCAGCTCCCTGATAGGACTAGCGGGGCCCACAGATACGCAGTATTTT. Translated: CASSSLIGLAGPTDTQYF.

This clone was recorded once. This sequence joins TRBV24-1 and TRBJ2-2, with 9 bases that match TRBD2. This CDR3 contains 22 residues. CDR1 is KGHDR and CDR2 is SFDVKD in the germline V gene. J gave up 1 base and V 0 bases, and 17 bases lay outside the gene matches. The CDR3 is CATSDLRTSDQSGEGNTGELFF. The CDR3 coding sequence is TGTGCCACCAGTGATTTGAGGACTAGCGACCAATCCGGGGAGGGGAACACCGGGGAGCTGTTTTTT.

The CDR3 region has the DNA TGTGCCAGCAGCCCGTATTACCAAGAGACCCAGTACTTC. This translates into CASSPYYQETQYF. The chain couples TRBV5-6 to TRBJ2-5; D not certain. V lost 4 bases, J lost 0 bases, and 7 bases lay in between. The CDR3 contains 13 residues. From germline, CDR1 is SGHDT and CDR2 YYEEEE.

There are a few counts of this clone. The rearrangement links TRBV4-3 to TRBJ1-1, with no clear D. This CDR3 region has 13 residues. CDR1 and CDR2 from the germline V gene are LGHNA and YSLEER. The V end was cut by 3 bases, the J end by 5 bases, with 10 bases between. CDR3 nucleotide sequence: TGCGCCAGCAGCCAGATGGGGAGTACTGAAGCTTTCTTT. As protein: CASSQMGSTEAFF.

The rearrangement joins TRBV18 to TRBJ1-1; D unclear. CDR1 KGHSH and CDR2 LQKENI come from the germline V gene. Trimming took off 3 bases at V and 1 base at J, with 6 bases between the two ends. CDR3 length: 13 residues. DNA of the CDR3: TGTGCCAGCTCACCGGTCCAGAACACTGAAGCTTTCTTT. It translates to CASSPVQNTEAFF.

This chain uses TRBV7-9 with TRBJ1-3, with D possibly matching TRBD1 (6 bases). The CDR3 has 14 residues. From germline, CDR1 is SEHNR and CDR2 FQNEAQ (reference sequence). V lost 5 bases to trimming and J lost 4 bases, with 12 bases between them. Here the CDR3 reads CASSIGGAGNTIYF. The CDR3 nucleotides are TGTGCCAGCAGCATAGGGGGAGCGGGAAACACCATATATTTT.